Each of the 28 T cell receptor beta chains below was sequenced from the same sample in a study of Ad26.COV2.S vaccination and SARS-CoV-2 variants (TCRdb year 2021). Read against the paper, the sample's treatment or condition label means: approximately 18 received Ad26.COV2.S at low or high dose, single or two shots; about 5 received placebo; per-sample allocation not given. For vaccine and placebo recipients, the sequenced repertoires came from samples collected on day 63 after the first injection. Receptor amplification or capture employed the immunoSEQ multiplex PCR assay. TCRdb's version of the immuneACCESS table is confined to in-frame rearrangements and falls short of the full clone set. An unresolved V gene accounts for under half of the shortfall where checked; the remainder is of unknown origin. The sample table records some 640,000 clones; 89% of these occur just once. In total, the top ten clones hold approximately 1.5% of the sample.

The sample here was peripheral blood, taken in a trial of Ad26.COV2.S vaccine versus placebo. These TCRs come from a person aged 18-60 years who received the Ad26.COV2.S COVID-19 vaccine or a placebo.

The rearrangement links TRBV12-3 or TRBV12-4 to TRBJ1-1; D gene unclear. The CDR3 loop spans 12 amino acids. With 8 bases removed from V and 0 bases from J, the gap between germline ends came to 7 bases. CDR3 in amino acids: CASAKMNTEAFF. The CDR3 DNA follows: TGTGCCAGCGCCAAAATGAACACTGAAGCTTTCTTT.

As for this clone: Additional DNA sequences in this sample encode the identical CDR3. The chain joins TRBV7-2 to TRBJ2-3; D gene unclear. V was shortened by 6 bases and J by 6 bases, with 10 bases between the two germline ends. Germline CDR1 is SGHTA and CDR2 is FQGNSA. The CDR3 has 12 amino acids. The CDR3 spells CASSPTTDTQYF. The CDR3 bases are TGTGCCAGCAGTCCTACAACGGATACGCAGTATTTT.

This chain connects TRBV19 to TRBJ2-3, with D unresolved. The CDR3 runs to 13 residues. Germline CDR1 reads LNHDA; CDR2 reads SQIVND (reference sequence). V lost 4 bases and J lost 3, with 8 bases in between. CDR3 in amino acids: CASSKTLTDTQYF. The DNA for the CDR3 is TGTGCCAGTAGTAAGACCTTAACAGATACGCAGTATTTT.

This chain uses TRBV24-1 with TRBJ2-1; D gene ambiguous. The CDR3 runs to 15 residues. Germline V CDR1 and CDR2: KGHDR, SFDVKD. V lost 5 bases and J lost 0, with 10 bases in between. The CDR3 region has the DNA TGTGCCACCAGTGGGATCGTAAGCTCCTACAATGAGCAGTTCTTC. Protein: CATSGIVSSYNEQFF.

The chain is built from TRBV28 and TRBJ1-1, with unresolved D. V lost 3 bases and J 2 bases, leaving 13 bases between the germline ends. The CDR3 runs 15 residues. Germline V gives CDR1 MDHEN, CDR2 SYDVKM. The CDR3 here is CASSFFWVLNTEAFF. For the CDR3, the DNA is TGTGCCAGCAGTTTCTTCTGGGTGCTTAACACTGAAGCTTTCTTT.

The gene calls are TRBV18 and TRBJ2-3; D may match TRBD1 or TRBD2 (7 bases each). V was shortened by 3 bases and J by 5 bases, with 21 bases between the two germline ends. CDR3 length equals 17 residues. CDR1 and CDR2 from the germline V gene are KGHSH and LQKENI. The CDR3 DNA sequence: TGTGCCAGCTCACCGACTGGGCAGGGGGAGGGCGAAGATACGCAGTATTTT. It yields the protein CASSPTGQGEGEDTQYF.

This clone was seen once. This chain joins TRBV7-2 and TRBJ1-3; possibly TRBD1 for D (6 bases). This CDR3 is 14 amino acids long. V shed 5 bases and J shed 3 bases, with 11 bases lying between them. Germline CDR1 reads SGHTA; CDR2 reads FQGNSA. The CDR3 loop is CASSQQGGGNTIYF. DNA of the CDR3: TGTGCCAGCAGCCAACAGGGCGGTGGAAACACCATATATTTT.

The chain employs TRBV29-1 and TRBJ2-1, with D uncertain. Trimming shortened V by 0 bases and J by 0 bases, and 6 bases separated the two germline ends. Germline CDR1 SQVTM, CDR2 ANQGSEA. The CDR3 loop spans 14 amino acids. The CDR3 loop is CSVEDASSYNEQFF. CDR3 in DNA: TGCAGCGTTGAAGACGCGAGCTCCTACAATGAGCAGTTCTTC.

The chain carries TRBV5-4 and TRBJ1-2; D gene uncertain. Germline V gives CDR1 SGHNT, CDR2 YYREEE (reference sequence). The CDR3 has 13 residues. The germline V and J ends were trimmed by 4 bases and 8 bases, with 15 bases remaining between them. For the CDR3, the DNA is TGTGCCAGCAGCCAACGGCCACGGACCGGCTACACCTTC. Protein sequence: CASSQRPRTGYTF.

The CDR3 sequence is CASSQEPTRWGAADTQYF. The DNA for the CDR3 is TGTGCCAGCAGCCAAGAACCGACTAGGTGGGGGGCGGCAGATACGCAGTATTTT. The chain uses TRBV3-1 (or the pseudogene TRBV3-2) and TRBJ2-3; the D call may be TRBD1 or TRBD2 (6 bases each). This CDR3 is built from 18 residues. CDR1 and CDR2 from the germline V gene are LGHDT and YNNKEL (reference sequence). Trimming took off 0 bases at V and 4 bases at J, with 20 bases between the two ends.

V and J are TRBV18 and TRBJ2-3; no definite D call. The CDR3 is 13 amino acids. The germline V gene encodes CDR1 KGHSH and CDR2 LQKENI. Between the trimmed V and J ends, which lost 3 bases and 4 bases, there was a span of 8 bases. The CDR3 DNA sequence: TGTGCCAGCTCACCTCTATTAGCAGATACGCAGTATTTT. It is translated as CASSPLLADTQYF.

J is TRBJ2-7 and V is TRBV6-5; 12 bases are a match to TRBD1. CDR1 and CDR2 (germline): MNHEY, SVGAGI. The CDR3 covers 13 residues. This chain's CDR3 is CSYSGTGGSEQYF. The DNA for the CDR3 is TGTTCTTATTCCGGGACAGGGGGCTCCGAGCAGTACTTC.

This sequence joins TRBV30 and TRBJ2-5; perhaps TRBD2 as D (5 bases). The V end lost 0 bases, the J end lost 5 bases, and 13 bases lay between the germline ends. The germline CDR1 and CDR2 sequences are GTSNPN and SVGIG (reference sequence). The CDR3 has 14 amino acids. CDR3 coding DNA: TGTGCCTGGAGTGTACGGGTGGGCGGGGAGACCCAGTACTTC. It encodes CAWSVRVGGETQYF.

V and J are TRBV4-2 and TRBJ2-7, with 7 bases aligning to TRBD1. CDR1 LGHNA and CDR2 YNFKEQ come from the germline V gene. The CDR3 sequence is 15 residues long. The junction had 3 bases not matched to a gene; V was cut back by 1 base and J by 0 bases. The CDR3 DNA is TGTGCCAGCAGCCAAGCCGGACAGGACTCCTACGAGCAGTACTTC. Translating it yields CASSQAGQDSYEQYF.

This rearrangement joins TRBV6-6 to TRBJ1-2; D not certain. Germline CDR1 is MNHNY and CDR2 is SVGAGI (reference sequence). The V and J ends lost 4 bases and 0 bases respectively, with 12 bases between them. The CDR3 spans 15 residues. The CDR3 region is CASSSMTLSNYGYTF. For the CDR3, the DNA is TGTGCCAGCAGTTCTATGACACTTTCTAACTATGGCTACACCTTC.

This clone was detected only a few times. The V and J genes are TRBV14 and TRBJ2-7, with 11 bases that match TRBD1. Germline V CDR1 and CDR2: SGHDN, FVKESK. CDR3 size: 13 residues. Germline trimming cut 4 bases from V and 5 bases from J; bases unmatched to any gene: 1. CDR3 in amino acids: CASSRDRGDEQYF. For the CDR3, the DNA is TGTGCCAGCAGCCGGGACAGGGGGGACGAGCAGTACTTC.

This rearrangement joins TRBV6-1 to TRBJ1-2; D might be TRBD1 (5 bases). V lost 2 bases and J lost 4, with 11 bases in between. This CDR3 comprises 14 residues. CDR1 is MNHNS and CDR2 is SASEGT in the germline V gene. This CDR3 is CASSESTGVYGYTF. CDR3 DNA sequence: TGTGCCAGCAGTGAAAGTACGGGGGTCTATGGCTACACCTTC.

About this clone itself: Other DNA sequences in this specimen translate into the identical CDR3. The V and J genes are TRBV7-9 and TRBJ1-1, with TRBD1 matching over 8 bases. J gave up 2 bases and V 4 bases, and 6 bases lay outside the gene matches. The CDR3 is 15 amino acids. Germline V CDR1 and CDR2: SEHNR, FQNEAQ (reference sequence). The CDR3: CASSSRTGSNTEAFF. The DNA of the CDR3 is TGTGCCAGCAGCTCAAGGACAGGGAGTAACACTGAAGCTTTCTTT.

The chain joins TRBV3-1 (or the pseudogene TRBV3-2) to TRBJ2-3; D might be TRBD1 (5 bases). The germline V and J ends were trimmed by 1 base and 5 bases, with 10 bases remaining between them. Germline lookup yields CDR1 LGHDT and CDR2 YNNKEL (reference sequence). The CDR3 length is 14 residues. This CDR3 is CASSQAPGIDTQYF. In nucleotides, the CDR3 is TGTGCCAGCAGCCAAGCCCCAGGGATAGATACGCAGTATTTT.

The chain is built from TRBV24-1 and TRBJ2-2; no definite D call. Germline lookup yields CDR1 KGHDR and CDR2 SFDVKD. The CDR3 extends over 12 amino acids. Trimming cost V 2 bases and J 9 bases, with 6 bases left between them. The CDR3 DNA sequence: TGTGCCACCAGTGATTCCCCTTGGGAGCTGTTTTTT. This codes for CATSDSPWELFF.

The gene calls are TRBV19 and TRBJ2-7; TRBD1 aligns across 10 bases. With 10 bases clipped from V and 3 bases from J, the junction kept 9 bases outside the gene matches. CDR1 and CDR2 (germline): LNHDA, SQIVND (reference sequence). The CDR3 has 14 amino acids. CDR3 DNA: TGTGCCACTCAAGCGACAGGGGGCATCTACGAGCAGTACTTC. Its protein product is CATQATGGIYEQYF.

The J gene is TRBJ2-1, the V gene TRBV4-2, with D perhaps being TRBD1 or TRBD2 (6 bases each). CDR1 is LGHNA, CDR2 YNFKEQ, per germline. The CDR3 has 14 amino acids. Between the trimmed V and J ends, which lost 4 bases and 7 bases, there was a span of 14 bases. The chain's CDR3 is CASSRIGGRNEQFF. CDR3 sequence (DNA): TGTGCCAGCAGCCGAATAGGGGGGAGGAATGAGCAGTTCTTC.

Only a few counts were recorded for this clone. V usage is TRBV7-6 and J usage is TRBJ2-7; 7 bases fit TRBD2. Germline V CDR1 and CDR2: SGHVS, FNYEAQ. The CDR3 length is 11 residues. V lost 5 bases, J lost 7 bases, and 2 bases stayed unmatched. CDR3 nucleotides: TGTGCCAGCAGCAACGGGGGGGAGCAGTACTTC. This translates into CASSNGGEQYF.

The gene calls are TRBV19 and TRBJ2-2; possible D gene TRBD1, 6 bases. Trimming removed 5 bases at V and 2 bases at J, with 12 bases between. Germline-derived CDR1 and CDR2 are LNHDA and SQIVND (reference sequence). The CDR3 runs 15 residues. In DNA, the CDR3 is TGTGCCAGTAGTCTTACGGGACACAACACCGGGGAGCTGTTTTTT. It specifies CASSLTGHNTGELFF.

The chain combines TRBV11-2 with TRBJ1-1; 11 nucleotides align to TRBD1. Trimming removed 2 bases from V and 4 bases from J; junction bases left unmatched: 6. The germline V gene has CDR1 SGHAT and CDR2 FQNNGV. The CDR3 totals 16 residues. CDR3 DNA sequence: TGTGCCAGCAGCTTATGGACAGGGGGCTCCCTCACTGAAGCTTTCTTT. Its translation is CASSLWTGGSLTEAFF.

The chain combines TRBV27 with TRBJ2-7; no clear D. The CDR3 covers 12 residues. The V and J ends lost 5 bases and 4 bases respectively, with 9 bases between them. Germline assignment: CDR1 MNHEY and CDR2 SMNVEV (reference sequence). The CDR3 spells CASSPSRYEQYF. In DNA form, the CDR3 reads TGTGCCAGCAGTCCCAGCCGGTACGAGCAGTACTTC.

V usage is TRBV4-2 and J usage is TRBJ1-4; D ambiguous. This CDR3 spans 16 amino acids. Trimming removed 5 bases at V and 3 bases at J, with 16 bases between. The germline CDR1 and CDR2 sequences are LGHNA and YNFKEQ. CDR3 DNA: TGTGCCAGCAGCGGATTAGTGGGATTCGCTAATGAAAAACTGTTTTTT. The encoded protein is CASSGLVGFANEKLFF.

CDR3 nucleotide sequence: TGCAGCTTTACGGGACAGTACACCGGGGAGCTGTTTTTT. Translation gives CSFTGQYTGELFF. The chain joins TRBV29-1 to TRBJ2-2; 7 nucleotides agree with TRBD1. Germline CDR1 reads SQVTM; CDR2 reads ANQGSEA. The CDR3 contains 13 residues. Unmatched junction bases numbered 6, after V lost 8 bases and J lost 3 bases.